One sample yielded the 29 T cell receptor beta chains listed below, sequenced in a study of vaccination effects on CD4 cells after COVID-19. Investigators separated out CD4+ T cells once about 10 days of culture had passed. Repertoires were generated with immunoSEQ multiplex PCR, while TCRdb's copy carries only in-frame clones and drops some. The data hold 45,000 or so clones, with roughly 80% observed a single time. These TCRs' antigens remain unknown. The specimen comprised CD4+ T cells from PBMCs cultured without peptide, sampled before COVID-19 vaccination. The receptors stem from a human donor who had a prior SARS-CoV-2 infection.

This clone was detected once. The V call is TRBV30, the J call TRBJ1-6; D not resolved. The V end lost 2 bases, the J end lost 10 bases, and 9 bases lay between the germline ends. Per the germline V gene, CDR1 is GTSNPN and CDR2 is SVGIG (reference sequence). The length of the CDR3 is 12 residues. The CDR3 here is CAWSTASSPLHF. The CDR3 DNA reads TGTGCCTGGAGTACAGCGTCATCACCCCTCCACTTT. Filled out from reference TRBV30 and TRBJ1-6, the complete variable domain reads SQTIHQWPATLVQPVGSPLSLECTVEGTSNPNLYWYRQAAGRGLQLLFYSVGIGQISSEVPQNLSASRPQDRQFILSSKKLLLSDSGFYLCAWSTASSPLHFGNGTRLTVT.

V is TRBV27 and J is TRBJ2-5; 12 bases match TRBD2. The CDR3 is 18 residues long. The junction had 10 bases not matched to a gene; V was cut back by 5 bases and J by 0 bases. The germline V gene encodes CDR1 MNHEY and CDR2 SMNVEV (reference sequence). CDR3 bases: TGTGCCAGCAGTCGACTACTAGCGGGGGGCTCGTACCAAGAGACCCAGTACTTC. Translation: CASSRLLAGGSYQETQYF.

The V gene is TRBV18, the J gene TRBJ1-1; D gene ambiguous. V dropped 6 bases and J dropped 0 bases, with 8 bases sitting between them. CDR1 is KGHSH and CDR2 is LQKENI in the germline V gene. This CDR3 contains 13 residues. Written as DNA, the CDR3 is TGTGCCAGCTCCACAGACATGAACACTGAAGCTTTCTTT. Its translation is CASSTDMNTEAFF.

Only a few counts were recorded for this clone. The rearrangement uses TRBV19 and TRBJ1-2; tentatively, D is TRBD1 (5 bases). CDR1 is LNHDA and CDR2 is SQIVND in the germline V gene (reference sequence). The V end was cut by 5 bases, the J end by 4 bases, with 20 bases between. The CDR3 length is 16 residues. The CDR3 is CASSPPGAGPSYGYTF. In nucleotides, the CDR3 is TGTGCCAGTAGTCCTCCCGGGGCAGGGCCGAGCTATGGCTACACCTTC.

As DNA, the CDR3 is TGTGCCAGCAGCCGGGACTTCGAGCAGTACTTC. Translated: CASSRDFEQYF. The rearrangement uses TRBV7-8 and TRBJ2-7; possible D gene TRBD2, 6 bases. With 5 bases removed from V and 6 bases from J, the gap between germline ends came to 8 bases. Germline lookup yields CDR1 SGHVS and CDR2 FQNEAQ. The CDR3 is 11 amino acids. Supplemented by reference TRBV7-8 and TRBJ2-7, the full variable domain reads GAGVSQSPRYKVAKRGQDVALRCDPISGHVSLFWYQQALGQGPEFLTYFQNEAQLDKSGLPSDRFFAERPEGSVSTLKIQRTQQEDSAVYLCASSRDFEQYFGPGTRLTVT.

The chain has TRBV6-2 or TRBV6-3 and TRBJ1-1; D is ambiguous. This CDR3 has 14 residues. V lost 0 bases and J 1 base, leaving 6 bases between the germline ends. Germline lookup yields CDR1 MNHEY and CDR2 SVGEGT. The CDR3 protein is CASSYSRTNTEAFF. CDR3 DNA sequence: TGTGCCAGCAGTTACTCGCGTACGAACACTGAAGCTTTCTTT.

V and J are TRBV7-2 and TRBJ2-1, with 11 bases identical to TRBD2. V shed 5 bases, J shed 10 bases, and the junction held 13 bases outside the gene matches. The CDR3 consists of 16 residues. Germline lookup yields CDR1 SGHTA and CDR2 FQGNSA. For the CDR3, the DNA is TGTGCCAGCAGCCACCGATATAGCGGGGGGGCCGAGGAGCAGTTCTTC. Residues: CASSHRYSGGAEEQFF.

V is TRBV27 and J is TRBJ1-1; no reliable D call. Deletions cut 4 bases from V and 0 bases from J, with 15 bases between. In germline, CDR1 is MNHEY, CDR2 SMNVEV (reference sequence). The CDR3 spans 16 residues. CDR3 protein: CASSSLAGELNTEAFF. CDR3 in DNA: TGTGCCAGCAGTTCACTTGCAGGAGAACTGAACACTGAAGCTTTCTTT.

This clone was detected a few times. V is TRBV3-1 (or the pseudogene TRBV3-2) and J is TRBJ1-6, with D tentatively TRBD1 (5 bases). The CDR3 totals 14 residues. Germline lookup yields CDR1 LGHDT and CDR2 YNNKEL (reference sequence). Trimming removed 2 bases from V and 10 bases from J, with 12 bases in between. The CDR3 spells CASSQRGDDSPLHF. For the CDR3, the DNA is TGTGCCAGCAGCCAAAGAGGGGACGACTCACCCCTCCACTTT.

This clone has only one observation. The chain combines TRBV9 with TRBJ2-5, with TRBD1 matching 7 bases. The CDR3 loop spans 16 amino acids. Per germline, CDR1 SGDLS and CDR2 YYNGEE. V dropped 6 bases and J dropped 4; count of bases not matched to a gene: 15. In DNA, the CDR3 is TGTGCCAGCAACGCCCAACAGGGGTCTTTCGGAGAGACCCAGTACTTC. Protein: CASNAQQGSFGETQYF.

V and J are TRBV4-2 and TRBJ1-1; 10 nucleotides align to TRBD1. The CDR3 length is 15 residues. Germline CDR1 is LGHNA and CDR2 is YNFKEQ. J lost 6 bases, V lost 2 bases, and 6 bases had no gene match. DNA for the CDR3: TGTGCCAGCAGCCAATACTCTGGACAGGGGGCTGAAGCTTTCTTT. Translation: CASSQYSGQGAEAFF.

The gene calls are TRBV5-1 and TRBJ2-1; a possible D gene is TRBD2 (6 bases). V lost 4 bases and J lost 3, with 11 bases in between. The CDR3 sequence is 14 residues long. Germline V lookup: CDR1 SGHRS, CDR2 YFSETQ. CDR3 loop: CASSTRDGYNEQFF. CDR3 sequence (DNA): TGCGCCAGCAGCACGCGGGACGGCTACAATGAGCAGTTCTTC.

This chain links TRBV11-2 with TRBJ2-7; 9 bases agree with TRBD1. The germline V gene encodes CDR1 SGHAT and CDR2 FQNNGV. The CDR3 contains 14 residues. V lost 5 bases and J lost 2; bases outside the gene matches: 4. In DNA form, the CDR3 reads TGTGCCAGCAGCGCCGGGACAGGGACCTACGAGCAGTACTTC. It specifies CASSAGTGTYEQYF.

This clone showed up just a few times. The chain couples TRBV5-1 to TRBJ1-2; maybe TRBD1 (5 bases). CDR1 is SGHRS, CDR2 YFSETQ, per germline. The CDR3 is 15 amino acids. Trimming removed 5 bases at V and 7 bases at J, with 21 bases between. This CDR3 is CASRNYGGPGGGYTF. The CDR3 nucleotides are TGCGCCAGCAGGAACTACGGGGGACCCGGGGGTGGCTACACCTTC.

This chain joins TRBV3-1 (or the pseudogene TRBV3-2) and TRBJ1-5; TRBD1 matches at 8 bases. V lost 4 bases to trimming and J lost 5 bases; unmatched junction nucleotides: 7. Germline V gene data show CDR1 as LGHDT and CDR2 as YNNKEL (reference sequence). The CDR3 length is 15 residues. The CDR3 sequence is CASSLSPGGHQPQHF. CDR3 nucleotides: TGTGCCAGCAGCCTTAGCCCAGGGGGCCATCAGCCCCAGCATTTT.

This chain joins TRBV7-4 and TRBJ1-5; TRBD1 agrees at 9 bases. Germline V gene sequence: CDR1 SGHVT, CDR2 SQSDAQ. This CDR3 region has 20 residues. Trimming took 6 bases from V and 0 from J; bases not matched to a gene: 18. The CDR3 reads CASSILNEGQGNYSNQPQHF. The DNA of the CDR3 is TGTGCCAGCAGTATTTTAAATGAGGGACAGGGAAATTATAGCAATCAGCCCCAGCATTTT.

This chain connects TRBV6-5 to TRBJ1-3; D gene uncertain. This CDR3 has 16 residues. Per germline, CDR1 MNHEY and CDR2 SVGAGI. Trimming took off 2 bases at V and 0 bases at J, with 11 bases between the two ends. For the CDR3, the DNA is TGTGCCAGCAGTTACCAGGCCACATTCTCTGGAAACACCATATATTTT. Translation gives CASSYQATFSGNTIYF.

The chain is built from TRBV9 and TRBJ2-1; 12 bases match TRBD2. The V gene end was trimmed by 4 bases and the J gene end by 9 bases; junction bases not matched to a gene: 14. The CDR3 is made up of 17 amino acids. Germline V gene data show CDR1 as SGDLS and CDR2 as YYNGEE. The CDR3 loop reads CASSRSGTSGPTREQFF. The DNA for the CDR3 is TGTGCCAGCAGCCGCTCAGGGACTAGCGGGCCGACCCGTGAGCAGTTCTTC.

V usage is TRBV30 and J usage is TRBJ2-3; D is ambiguous. The CDR3 consists of 14 residues. From germline, CDR1 is GTSNPN and CDR2 SVGIG (reference sequence). V gave up 3 bases and J gave up 4 bases, with 14 bases separating them. CDR3 amino acids: CAWRMETGPDTQYF. The CDR3, as DNA: TGTGCCTGGAGGATGGAGACGGGTCCAGATACGCAGTATTTT. The whole variable domain, remainder taken from reference TRBV30 and TRBJ2-3, is SQTIHQWPATLVQPVGSPLSLECTVEGTSNPNLYWYRQAAGRGLQLLFYSVGIGQISSEVPQNLSASRPQDRQFILSSKKLLLSDSGFYLCAWRMETGPDTQYFGPGTRLTVL.

The chain uses TRBV7-3 and TRBJ2-7; TRBD1 agrees at 8 bases. V lost 5 bases, J lost 6 bases, and 6 bases stayed unmatched. The CDR3 has 13 residues. CDR1 is SGHTA, CDR2 FQGTGA, per germline. This CDR3 reads CASSRGQGSEQYF. The CDR3 coding sequence is TGTGCCAGCAGCCGCGGACAGGGCTCCGAGCAGTACTTC.

This chain joins TRBV18 and TRBJ2-7; the D gene is possibly TRBD2 (6 bases). CDR1 and CDR2 from the germline V gene are KGHSH and LQKENI. The CDR3 has 14 residues. Trimming removed 2 bases from V and 3 bases from J, with 11 bases in between. The CDR3 coding sequence is TGTGCCAGCTCACCATCCGGGAGCCGCTACGAGCAGTACTTC. Its translation: CASSPSGSRYEQYF.

The J gene is TRBJ2-1, the V gene TRBV6-1, with D possibly TRBD2 on 5 matching bases. Trimming removed 0 bases at V and 10 bases at J, with 22 bases between. There are 17 residues in the CDR3. Germline lookup yields CDR1 MNHNS and CDR2 SASEGT. The DNA for the CDR3 is TGTGCCAGCAGTGAAGCGGAGGAGGCTAGGTGGCAATGGGAGCAGTTCTTC. Protein sequence: CASSEAEEARWQWEQFF.

The chain uses TRBV10-3 and TRBJ1-2; D is unresolved. From germline, CDR1 is ENHRY and CDR2 SYGVKD. This CDR3 spans 15 amino acids. Trimming shortened V by 2 bases and J by 0 bases, and 10 bases separated the two germline ends. CDR3 protein: CAISENTASNYGYTF. As DNA, the CDR3 is TGTGCCATCAGTGAGAATACAGCCTCTAACTATGGCTACACCTTC.

V gene TRBV7-9 combines with J gene TRBJ2-5; D is ambiguous. The germline V gene encodes CDR1 SEHNR and CDR2 FQNEAQ (reference sequence). V lost 4 bases and J lost 5, with 11 bases in between. CDR3 size: 13 residues. The CDR3 is CASSSRTVETQYF. The DNA of the CDR3 is TGTGCCAGCAGCTCCAGAACCGTGGAGACCCAGTACTTC.

The rearrangement joins TRBV6-1 to TRBJ2-7; D possibly corresponds to TRBD2 (6 bases). Germline V lookup: CDR1 MNHNS, CDR2 SASEGT. The CDR3 loop spans 16 amino acids. V was clipped by 2 bases and J by 5 bases, with 19 bases between them. The CDR3 DNA reads TGTGCCAGCAGTGAAATTACTAGCTTACCTTCCGACGAGCAGTACTTC. Its protein product is CASSEITSLPSDEQYF.

The gene calls are TRBV2 and TRBJ1-2, with D tentatively TRBD1 (5 bases). CDR1 and CDR2 (germline): SNHLY, FYNNEI. V lost 5 bases, J lost 6 bases, and 10 bases lay in between. The CDR3 is 12 residues long. CDR3 sequence: CASSRQGHGYTF. The CDR3 DNA reads TGTGCCAGCAGTCGGCAGGGCCATGGCTACACCTTC.

The V gene is TRBV5-5, the J gene TRBJ2-5; the D gene could be TRBD1 or TRBD2 (5 bases each). CDR3 size: 15 residues. Trimming cost V 0 bases and J 3 bases, with 12 bases left between them. The germline CDR1 and CDR2 sequences are SGHKS and YYEKEE (reference sequence). This CDR3 is CASSLVVGAKETQYF. CDR3 DNA: TGTGCCAGCAGCTTGGTAGTCGGGGCTAAAGAGACCCAGTACTTC.

This clone was seen a single time. This chain connects TRBV7-2 to TRBJ2-5; 10 bases fit TRBD2. CDR1 SGHTA and CDR2 FQGNSA come from the germline V gene. The CDR3 has 14 residues. Losses at the gene ends were 5 bases for V and 8 bases for J; bases not matched to a gene: 8. As DNA, the CDR3 is TGTGCCAGCAGCCAATCCGGACTAGCGGAAACCCAGTACTTC. Translating it yields CASSQSGLAETQYF.

This sequence joins TRBV7-9 and TRBJ2-1; D is ambiguous. The length of the CDR3 is 17 residues. The V end was cut by 5 bases, the J end by 9 bases, with 26 bases between. Germline values: CDR1 SEHNR, CDR2 FQNEAQ (reference sequence). This chain's CDR3 is CASSRVPPGYSPSEQFF. Here the CDR3 DNA reads TGTGCCAGCAGCCGAGTGCCCCCCGGTTATTCCCCCAGTGAGCAGTTCTTC.